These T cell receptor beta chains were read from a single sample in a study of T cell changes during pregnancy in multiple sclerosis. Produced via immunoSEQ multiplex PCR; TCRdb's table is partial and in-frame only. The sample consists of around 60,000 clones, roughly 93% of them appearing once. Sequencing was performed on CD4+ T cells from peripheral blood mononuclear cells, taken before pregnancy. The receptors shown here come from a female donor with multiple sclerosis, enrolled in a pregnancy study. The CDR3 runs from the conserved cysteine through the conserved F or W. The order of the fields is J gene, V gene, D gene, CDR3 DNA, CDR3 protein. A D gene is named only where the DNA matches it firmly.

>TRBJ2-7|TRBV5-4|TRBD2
TGTGCCAGCAGCCCGCGGGGGGCTAGCAATCGCGAGCAGTACTTC
CASSPRGASNREQYF
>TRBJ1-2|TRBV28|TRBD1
TGTGCCAGCAGCCTGGACAGGGTAAAGGTCTACACCTTC
CASSLDRVKVYTF
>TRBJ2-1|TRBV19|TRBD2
TGTGCCAGTAACAATATAGGCACTAGCGGGAGCAATGAGCAGTTCTTC
CASNNIGTSGSNEQFF
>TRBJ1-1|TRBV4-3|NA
TGCGCCAGCAGCCAAGAGGGGAGATGGACTGAAGCTTTCTTT
CASSQEGRWTEAFF
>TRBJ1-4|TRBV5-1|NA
TGCGCCAGCAGCCCGGTGGGAGTTGCAACTAATGAAAAACTGTTTTTT
CASSPVGVATNEKLFF
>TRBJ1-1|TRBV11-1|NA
TGTGCCAGCAGCCCAGTGGGGCAGGGTAGGAAGAGCACTGAAGCTTTCTTT
CASSPVGQGRKSTEAFF
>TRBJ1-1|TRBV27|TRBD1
TGTGCCAGCAGTGTAGGGGACAGGGGGAACACTGAAGCTTTCTTT
CASSVGDRGNTEAFF
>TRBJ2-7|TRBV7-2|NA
TGTGCCAGCAGCTTAGGAGCCGCCCTTGGAGCCTACGAGCAGTACTTC
CASSLGAALGAYEQYF
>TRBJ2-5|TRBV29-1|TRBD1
TGCAGCGTTGATATTCAGGGGGCCTTAGAGACCCAGTACTTC
CSVDIQGALETQYF
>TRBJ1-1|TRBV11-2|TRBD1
TGTGCCAGCAGCTTAGGAGGACAGGGCGGCGGAGCTTTCTTT
CASSLGGQGGGAFF
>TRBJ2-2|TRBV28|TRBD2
TGTGCCAGCAGTGTAACTAGCGTCGCCGGGGAGCTGTTTTTT
CASSVTSVAGELFF
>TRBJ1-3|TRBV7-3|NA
TGTGCCAGCGGGAGGGACTCTGGAAACACCATATATTTT
CASGRDSGNTIYF
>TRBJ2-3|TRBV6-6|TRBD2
TGTGCCAGCAGGCTGACTAGCGGGAGCACAGATACGCAGTATTTT
CASRLTSGSTDTQYF
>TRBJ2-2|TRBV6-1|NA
TGTGCCAGCAGTCCAGCGAGGGTGAACACCGGGGAGCTGTTTTTT
CASSPARVNTGELFF
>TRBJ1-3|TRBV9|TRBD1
TGTGCCAGCAGCACCAAGGGACAGGGACCTGGAAACACCATATATTTT
CASSTKGQGPGNTIYF
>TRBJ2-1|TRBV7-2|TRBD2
TGTGCCAGCAGCGACCGGGGGGGTACGCATGAGCAGTTCTTC
CASSDRGGTHEQFF
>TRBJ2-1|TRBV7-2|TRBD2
TGTGCCAGCAGCTTACGGGCTAGCGGAACCTACTACAATGAGCAGTTCTTC
CASSLRASGTYYNEQFF
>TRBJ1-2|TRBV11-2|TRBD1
TGTGCCAGCAGCTCCCCCAGGGCGGCAGGGGGAAACTATGGCTACACCTTC
CASSSPRAAGGNYGYTF
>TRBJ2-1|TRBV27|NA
TGTGCCAGCAGTTTATTCGTTGGAGCGAGTTGGAATGAGCAGTTCTTC
CASSLFVGASWNEQFF
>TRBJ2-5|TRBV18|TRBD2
TGTGCCAGCTCACCTCTTGGGACTAGCGGGTCTAAAGAGACCCAGTACTTC
CASSPLGTSGSKETQYF
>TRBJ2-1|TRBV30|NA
TGTGCCTGGACCTCTGGCGGAGGGGCCTACAATGAGCAGTTCTTC
CAWTSGGGAYNEQFF
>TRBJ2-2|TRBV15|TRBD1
TGTGCCACCAGCAGATTCGGACAGGGTGAAGCCGGGGAGCTGTTTTTT
CATSRFGQGEAGELFF